Listed here are 10 T cell receptor beta chains from one sample, sequenced in a study of blood T cell repertoires in COVID-19. Generated by immunoSEQ multiplex PCR, the TCRdb table keeps only in-frame clones and is missing some. The profile shows roughly 70,000 clones, 65% to 85% of them singletons. Material: peripheral blood. These receptors originate from a man between 60 and 75 years old with COVID-19, enrolled during active disease.

The gene calls are TRBV6-5 and TRBJ2-2; the D is unclear. Germline values: CDR1 MNHEY, CDR2 SVGAGI. V gave up 6 bases and J gave up 7 bases, with 15 bases separating them. The length of the CDR3 is 14 residues. The CDR3 nucleotides are TGTGCCAGCAGCTCCCAGCGTGCCGGCGGGGAGCTGTTTTTT. It specifies CASSSQRAGGELFF.

This chain links TRBV20-1 with TRBJ2-7; possible D gene TRBD1, 6 bases. V was cut by 3 bases and J by 7 bases, with 16 bases left in between. The CDR3 is 13 residues long. Germline assignment: CDR1 DFQATT and CDR2 SNEGSKA (reference sequence). The chain's CDR3 is CSASEAGDKEQYF. The CDR3 DNA is TGCAGTGCTAGTGAGGCAGGGGATAAAGAGCAGTACTTC.

The chain couples TRBV10-2 to TRBJ2-2, with 12 bases that match TRBD2. The length of the CDR3 is 14 residues. The ends lost 8 bases at V and 9 bases at J; junction bases unmatched: 7. The germline gives CDR1 WSHSY, CDR2 SAAADI. CDR3: CASSASGGARELFF. As DNA, the CDR3 is TGCGCCAGCTCTGCTAGCGGGGGGGCTAGGGAGCTGTTTTTT.

As regards this clone: Different DNA sequences within this sample yield the same CDR3. CDR3 nucleotide sequence: TGTGCCAGCAGTGGGCCGGGACAGTCAACAGATACGCAGTATTTT. It yields the protein CASSGPGQSTDTQYF. The chain couples TRBV2 to TRBJ2-3; 7 nucleotides align to TRBD1. This CDR3 has 15 amino acids. Per germline, CDR1 SNHLY and CDR2 FYNNEI. With V trimmed by 4 bases and J by 3 bases, 7 bases remained unmatched.

This clone appeared once. The CDR3 region has the DNA TGTGCCAGCAGCTTAAATGGACTCGAGCAGTTCTTC. Translating it yields CASSLNGLEQFF. The V and J genes are TRBV11-2 and TRBJ2-1, with D possibly TRBD2 on 5 matching bases. Germline V lookup: CDR1 SGHAT, CDR2 FQNNGV. This CDR3 spans 12 amino acids. V was cut by 2 bases and J by 10 bases, with 9 bases left in between.

This sequence joins TRBV29-1 and TRBJ2-1, with 7 bases matching TRBD2. This CDR3 contains 13 residues. V dropped 3 bases and J dropped 4; count of bases not matched to a gene: 3. Germline lookup yields CDR1 SQVTM and CDR2 ANQGSEA. The CDR3 region is CSVEGTTYNEQFF. CDR3 sequence (DNA): TGCAGCGTTGAGGGGACTACGTACAATGAGCAGTTCTTC.

This chain joins TRBV7-3 and TRBJ2-5; TRBD2 aligns across 11 bases. Germline V gene lookup returns CDR1 SGHTA and CDR2 FQGTGA. The junction had 0 bases not matched to a gene; V was cut back by 3 bases and J by 0 bases. This CDR3 comprises 15 residues. Written as DNA, the CDR3 is TGTGCCAGCAGCTTGGGACTAGCGGACCAAGAGACCCAGTACTTC. This codes for CASSLGLADQETQYF.

The chain employs TRBV4-1 and TRBJ1-2; 7 bases map to TRBD1. The CDR3 spans 14 residues. J lost 2 bases, V lost 0 bases, and 0 bases had no gene match. Germline CDR1 reads MGHRA; CDR2 reads YSYEKL. CDR3 region: CASSQETGNYGYTF. The CDR3 coding sequence is TGCGCCAGCAGCCAAGAGACAGGGAACTATGGCTACACCTTC.

This clone has a handful of counts. The chain is built from TRBV5-5 and TRBJ1-5; no reliable D call. V lost 0 bases, J lost 0 bases, and 10 bases lay in between. The germline CDR1 and CDR2 sequences are SGHKS and YYEKEE (reference sequence). This CDR3 is 16 amino acids long. This CDR3 reads CASSLAPRGSNQPQHF. The CDR3 bases are TGTGCCAGCAGCTTGGCACCTCGGGGTAGCAATCAGCCCCAGCATTTT.

The chain recombines TRBV4-2 with TRBJ2-7, with D perhaps matching TRBD1 (5 bases). The germline gives CDR1 LGHNA, CDR2 YNFKEQ. V lost 0 bases and J lost 2, with 11 bases in between. The CDR3 loop spans 15 amino acids. The CDR3 sequence: CASSQDKGSAYEQYF. Here the CDR3 DNA reads TGTGCCAGCAGCCAAGATAAGGGGTCAGCCTACGAGCAGTACTTC.